The T cell receptor (beta chain) described here comes from a study of cytomegalovirus exposure and HLA in healthy donors. Points from the study as a whole: According to a subsequent analysis, TCR clusters from the first cohort were inclined to appear together in the roughly 120 validation repertoires. Usually a TCR sequence was rare, but some public TCRs were found in many donors. Reportedly, cytomegalovirus status was diagnosed with high sensitivity and specificity.

The donors were in the approximately 130-subject validation cohort, distinct from the approximately 670-subject first cohort. Worth noting for this clone: What it binds is unknown.

CDR3 size: 14 residues. The germline V and J ends were trimmed by 4 bases and 6 bases, with 13 bases remaining between them. Germline CDR1 MNHEY, CDR2 SVGAGI. Sequencing was performed with immunoSEQ multiplex PCR; in TCRdb, only in-frame clones are kept and a portion is missing. The sample lists 250,000 to 400,000 clones, approximately 88% occurring once. The TCR sequence derives from a man aged 25 to 40 in good health and CMV-seronegative. The chain combines TRBV6-5 with TRBJ1-5; possibly TRBD1 for D (6 bases). The sequenced material came from PBMCs. The CDR3 spells CASSSGTPIQPQHF. The CDR3, as DNA: TGTGCCAGCAGTTCCGGGACACCAATTCAGCCCCAGCATTTT.